This entry lists 7 T cell receptor beta chains sequenced from one sample in a study of shared clonotypes between healthy human individuals (TCRdb year 2020). To prepare the library, the immunoSEQ multiplex PCR assay was applied. Held by TCRdb, this immuneACCESS table contains in-frame sequences only and omits some clones. Under half of the omission traces to an unresolved V gene where checked; the cause of the rest is unknown. In this sample the table shows more than 90,000 clones, 67% of which occur a single time. The leading ten clones occupy about 48% of the sample. The source material was memory CD8+ T cells sorted from blood. The sample's cell subset or site label, decoded: CD45RO+ cells pooled with CCR7-negative TemRA cells. These receptors originate from a man aged 25 to 40 in good health.

The rearrangement uses TRBV27 and TRBJ1-2; 7 nucleotides align to TRBD1. After removal of 5 bases from V and 2 bases from J, the junction contained 5 bases not matched to a gene. CDR3 length: 14 residues. Germline V lookup: CDR1 MNHEY, CDR2 SMNVEV (reference sequence). CDR3 sequence reads: CASSPQGGNYGYTF. In DNA, the CDR3 is TGTGCCAGCAGTCCTCAGGGGGGAAACTATGGCTACACCTTC.

The V gene is TRBV7-2, the J gene TRBJ2-5; D is uncertain. V lost 5 bases and J lost 2, with 18 bases in between. The CDR3 has 16 residues. CDR1 SGHTA and CDR2 FQGNSA come from the germline V gene. CDR3 region: CASSHVNDAVQETQYF. The CDR3, as DNA: TGTGCCAGCAGCCACGTCAATGATGCGGTTCAAGAGACCCAGTACTTC. The whole variable domain, filled in from reference TRBV7-2 and TRBJ2-5, reads GAGVSQSPSNKVTEKGKDVELRCDPISGHTALYWYRQSLGQGLEFLIYFQGNSAPDKSGLPSDRFSAERTGGSVSTLTIQRTQQEDSAVYLCASSHVNDAVQETQYFGPGTRLLVL.

The genes are TRBV5-6 and TRBJ2-6; no firm D call. Trimming removed 5 bases at V and 0 bases at J, with 9 bases between. CDR3 length: 15 residues. The germline V gene has CDR1 SGHDT and CDR2 YYEEEE. CDR3 region: CASSYYSSGANVLTF. In DNA form, the CDR3 reads TGTGCCAGCAGTTATTACAGCTCTGGGGCCAACGTCCTGACTTTC.

This chain connects TRBV7-2 to TRBJ1-4; D remains ambiguous. The CDR3 has 16 residues. Germline V gene lookup returns CDR1 SGHTA and CDR2 FQGNSA. V shed 5 bases and J shed 4 bases, with 17 bases lying between them. The CDR3 DNA reads as TGTGCCAGCAGCCTTAATAACCAGGAGCTTAATGAAAAACTGTTTTTT. Protein sequence: CASSLNNQELNEKLFF.

The genes are TRBV10-3 and TRBJ2-7, with a weak D call TRBD1 (5 bases). The CDR3 length is 12 residues. V was trimmed by 10 bases and J by 2 bases, leaving 12 bases between them. Germline V gives CDR1 ENHRY, CDR2 SYGVKD. The DNA for the CDR3 is TGTGCCACCATGACAGATACCTACGAGCAGTACTTC. Protein sequence: CATMTDTYEQYF.

This chain uses TRBV10-1 with TRBJ2-5; either TRBD1 or TRBD2 may fit D (5 bases each). V was cut by 0 bases and J by 9 bases, with 20 bases left in between. The CDR3 sequence is 16 residues long. The germline V gene encodes CDR1 WNHNN and CDR2 SYGVQD (reference sequence). The CDR3 nucleotides are TGCGCCAGCAGTGAGTCAAGGGACCGTCCTCTTATGGCCCAGTACTTC. This sequence encodes CASSESRDRPLMAQYF.

The CDR3 DNA reads TGTGCTCCCCGGAGGGGGTCTGGGGAGACCCAGTACTTC. Amino acid sequence: CAPRRGSGETQYF. This sequence joins TRBV2 and TRBJ2-5; D is possibly TRBD1 or TRBD2 (6 bases each). The CDR3 contains 13 residues. The germline V gene encodes CDR1 SNHLY and CDR2 FYNNEI.